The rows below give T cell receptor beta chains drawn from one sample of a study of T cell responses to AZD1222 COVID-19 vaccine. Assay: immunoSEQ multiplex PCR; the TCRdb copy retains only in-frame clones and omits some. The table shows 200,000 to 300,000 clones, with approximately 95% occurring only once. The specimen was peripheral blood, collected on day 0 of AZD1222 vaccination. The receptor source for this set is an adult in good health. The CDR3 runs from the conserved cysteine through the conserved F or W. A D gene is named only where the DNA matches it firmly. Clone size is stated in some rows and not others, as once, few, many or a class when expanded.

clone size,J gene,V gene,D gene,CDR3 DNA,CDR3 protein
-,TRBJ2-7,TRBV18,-,TGTGCCAGCTCACCACCTCTCGGGGCAGGACATGAATACGAGCAGTACTTC,CASSPPLGAGHEYEQYF
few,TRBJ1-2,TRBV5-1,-,TGCGCCAGCAGCGACTCGACCTTCTATGGCTACACCTTC,CASSDSTFYGYTF
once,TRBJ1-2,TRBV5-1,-,TGCGCCAGCAGCTTGTGGGCAGGCGATGGCTACACCTTC,CASSLWAGDGYTF
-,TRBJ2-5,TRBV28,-,TGTGCCAGCAGTCGACAGTTACAAGAGACCCAGTACTTC,CASSRQLQETQYF
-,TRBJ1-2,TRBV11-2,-,TGTGCCAGCAGCCCCCCAGGGGACTATGGCTACACCTTC,CASSPPGDYGYTF
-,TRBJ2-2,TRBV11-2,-,TGTGCCAGCAGCCCTCCGGCTTTGAACACCGGGGAGCTGTTTTTT,CASSPPALNTGELFF
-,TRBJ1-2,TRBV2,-,TGTGCCAGCAGGGGGCAGGAGCGAGGCTACACCTTC,CASRGQERGYTF
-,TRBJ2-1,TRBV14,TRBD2,TGTGCCAGCAGCCAACCGAGCGGGAGGGAGCAGTTCTTC,CASSQPSGREQFF
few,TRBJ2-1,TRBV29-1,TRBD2,TGCAGCGTTGCTAGCGGGGGGTACAATGAGCAGTTCTTC,CSVASGGYNEQFF
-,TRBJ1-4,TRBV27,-,TGTGCCACCAGGGAGGCAGGGCCTAATGAAAAACTGTTTTTT,CATREAGPNEKLFF
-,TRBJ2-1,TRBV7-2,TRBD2,TGTGCCAGCAGCGCGACTAGCGGTTCCTACAATGAGCAGTTCTTC,CASSATSGSYNEQFF
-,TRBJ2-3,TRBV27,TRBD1,TGTGCCTGTGGACAGGGGGCTCCAGATACGCAGTATTTT,CACGQGAPDTQYF
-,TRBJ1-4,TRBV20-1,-,TGCAGTGCTAGAGTTCGGGAAAAACTGTTTTTT,CSARVREKLFF
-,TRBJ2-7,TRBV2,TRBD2,TGTGCCAGCAGACGACTAGCGGACCTATGGGGTTTC,CASRRLADLWGF
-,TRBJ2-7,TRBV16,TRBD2,TGTGCCAGCAGCCAAGGGACTAGGGGCGAGCAGTACTTC,CASSQGTRGEQYF
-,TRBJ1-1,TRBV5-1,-,TGCGCCAGCAGCCCGGGAGGGGGGGACACTGAAGCTTTCTTT,CASSPGGGDTEAFF
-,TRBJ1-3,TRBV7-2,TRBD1,TGTGCCAGCAGCTTAGGGGAGGGGGCAGGAAACACCATATATTTT,CASSLGEGAGNTIYF
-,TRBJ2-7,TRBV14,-,TGTGCCAGCAGCCAAACCGGGACCTCTCGTTACGAGCAGTACTTC,CASSQTGTSRYEQYF
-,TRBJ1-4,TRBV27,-,TGTGCCAGCAGTTTATTCGGGCAGCTGAATGAAAAACTGTTTTTT,CASSLFGQLNEKLFF
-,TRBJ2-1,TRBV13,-,TGTGCCAGCACCCAAGGTTCTCCGGGCAATGAGCAGTTCTTC,CASTQGSPGNEQFF
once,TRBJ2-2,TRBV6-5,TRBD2,TGTGCCAGCGGCGTAGCGGGAGTGACCGGGGAGCTGTTTTTT,CASGVAGVTGELFF
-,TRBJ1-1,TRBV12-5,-,TGTGCTAGTGGTTTGGGTGGGGATCTTGAAGCTTTCTTT,CASGLGGDLEAFF
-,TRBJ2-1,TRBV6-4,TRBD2,TGTGCCAGCAGTTACGGGTCTAGCGGGAGTAATGAGCAGTTCTTC,CASSYGSSGSNEQFF
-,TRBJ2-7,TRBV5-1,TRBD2,TGCGCCAGCAGCCCGGCGGGGGGACTAGCGGACGGGAGGTCCTACGAGCAGTACTTC,CASSPAGGLADGRSYEQYF
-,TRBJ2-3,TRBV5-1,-,TGCGCCAGCAGCTTTTCAGGGAGTGAGACAGATACGCAGTATTTT,CASSFSGSETDTQYF
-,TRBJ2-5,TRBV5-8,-,TGTGCCAGCAGCTTCAGGACCTTTGGAGAGACCCAGTACTTC,CASSFRTFGETQYF
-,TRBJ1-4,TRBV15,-,TGTGCCACCAGCCCATCCTTGGAGGAAAAACTGTTTTTT,CATSPSLEEKLFF
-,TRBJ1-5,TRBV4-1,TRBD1,TGCGCCAGCAGCCAAGCCGGGACAGCCAATCAGCCCCAGCATTTT,CASSQAGTANQPQHF
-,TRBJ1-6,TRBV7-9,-,TGTGCCACCCAAGGGGACTCCAGCTCCTATAATTCACCCCTCCACTTT,CATQGDSSSYNSPLHF
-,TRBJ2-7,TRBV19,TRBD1,TGTGCCAGTAGTATGGGGCAGGGGGTCTACGAGCAGTACTTC,CASSMGQGVYEQYF
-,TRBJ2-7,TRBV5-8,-,TGTGCCAGCAGCTTATTACAGGGCTACGAGCAGTACTTC,CASSLLQGYEQYF
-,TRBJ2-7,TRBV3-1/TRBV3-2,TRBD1,TGTGCCAGCAGCCCTCGACAGGGGAGCTCCTACGAGCAGTACTTC,CASSPRQGSSYEQYF
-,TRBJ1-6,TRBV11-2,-,TGTGCCAGCAGCGAACGGTGGAATTCACCCCTCCACTTT,CASSERWNSPLHF
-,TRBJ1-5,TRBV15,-,TGTGCCACCAGCAGAGATTTAGGGCAGCCCCAGCATTTT,CATSRDLGQPQHF
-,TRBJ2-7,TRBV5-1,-,TGCGCCAGCAGCGGAGAGGGGGGAGACTACGAGCAGTACTTC,CASSGEGGDYEQYF
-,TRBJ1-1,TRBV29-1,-,TGCAGCGTTGAAGATCTGGTCCGGGGGGTCACTGAAGCTTTCTTT,CSVEDLVRGVTEAFF
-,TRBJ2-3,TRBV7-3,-,TGTGCCAGCAGCCCAAGCCGAGTCACAGATACGCAGTATTTT,CASSPSRVTDTQYF
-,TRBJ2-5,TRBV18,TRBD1,TGTGCCAGCTCCCTAACCCGGGACAGGGGGCCAGAGACCCAGTACTTC,CASSLTRDRGPETQYF
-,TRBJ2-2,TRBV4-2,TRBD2,TGTGCCAGCACTAGCGGCACCGGGGAGCTGTTTTTT,CASTSGTGELFF
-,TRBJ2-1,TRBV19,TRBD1,TGTGCCAGTACCAGAAGACAGGGAAGCTCCTACAATGAGCAGTTCTTC,CASTRRQGSSYNEQFF
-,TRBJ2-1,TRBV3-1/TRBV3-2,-,TGTGCCAGCAGCTCCCGGGACCCCCTAGTTAATGAGCAGTTCTTC,CASSSRDPLVNEQFF
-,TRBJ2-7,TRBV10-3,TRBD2,TGTGCCATCAGCCCCGCGGGGACTAGCGGGAGGGCGGACCCCTACGAGCAGTACTTC,CAISPAGTSGRADPYEQYF
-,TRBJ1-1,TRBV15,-,TGTGCCACCAGAACAGAGATGAACACTGAAGCTTTCTTT,CATRTEMNTEAFF
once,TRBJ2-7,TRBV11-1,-,TGTGCCAGCAGCTTAGAAGGGGGGGTATCCTACGAGCAGTACTTC,CASSLEGGVSYEQYF
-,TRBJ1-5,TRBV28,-,TGTGCCACGCAATTGTGGAATAGCAATCAGCCCCAGCATTTT,CATQLWNSNQPQHF
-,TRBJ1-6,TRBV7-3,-,TGTGCCAGCAGCTTATACCGGGCCCGAGATTCACCCCTCCACTTT,CASSLYRARDSPLHF
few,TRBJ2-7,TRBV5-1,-,TGCGCCAGCAGCAGGCGAGACGGCAGGTACGAGCAGTACTTC,CASSRRDGRYEQYF
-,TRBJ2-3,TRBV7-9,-,TGTGCCAGCAGACCAGGGGCAGATACGCAGTATTTT,CASRPGADTQYF
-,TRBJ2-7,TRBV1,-,TGCACCAGCCCTGCGGAACCGGGAGGGCTCTCCTACGAGCAGTACTTC,CTSPAEPGGLSYEQYF
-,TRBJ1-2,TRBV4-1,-,TGCGCCAGCAGCCAGGGTTTGGCAGTTCGTAAATCCTATGGCTACACCTTC,CASSQGLAVRKSYGYTF
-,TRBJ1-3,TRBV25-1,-,TGTGCCAGCAGTGGATTACCAGGGCGCTCTGGAAACACCATATATTTT,CASSGLPGRSGNTIYF
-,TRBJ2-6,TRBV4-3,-,TGCGCCAGCAGCCAAGGTCGACAGTCTGGGGCCAACGTCCTGACTTTC,CASSQGRQSGANVLTF
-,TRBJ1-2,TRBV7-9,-,TGTGCCAGCAGCGGGAATGTTGGCTACACCTTC,CASSGNVGYTF
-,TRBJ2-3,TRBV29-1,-,TGCAGCGGCCGGGATGTAGGAGGGGATACGCAGTATTTT,CSGRDVGGDTQYF
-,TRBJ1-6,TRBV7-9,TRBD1,TGTGCCAGCAGCCAGACAGGGGGCAGCTCGGGGGCCCCTTCACCCCTCCACTTT,CASSQTGGSSGAPSPLHF
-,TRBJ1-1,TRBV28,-,TGTGCCAGCAGGCAAGGAGGGACCCAAGCTTTCTTT,CASRQGGTQAFF
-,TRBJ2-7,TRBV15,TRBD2,TGTGCCACCAGCAGAGATTCGGGACTAGGTACCTACGAGCAGTACTTC,CATSRDSGLGTYEQYF
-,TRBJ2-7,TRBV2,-,TGTGCCAGCAGTTCTCAGACAGACTACGAGCAGTACTTC,CASSSQTDYEQYF
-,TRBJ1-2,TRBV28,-,TGTGCCAGCAGTCCATTTTCTGGGGGGAGGGGTGGCTACACCTTC,CASSPFSGGRGGYTF